A single sample gave rise to the 22 T cell receptor beta chains below, sequenced in a study of beta chain features in type 1 diabetes. Since all of the isolated RNA was reverse transcribed, expressed TCRB transcripts were what got sequenced. The data were produced by immunoSEQ multiplex PCR, yet TCRdb's version contains in-frame clones alone and is incomplete. Of roughly 330,000 clones in the sample, 8% to 13% are singletons; the top ten hold roughly 0.016%. Sequenced sample: naive CD4+ T cells from blood. The receptor source for this set is a woman in her twenties or thirties in good health.

The chain links TRBV6-5 to TRBJ2-7, with TRBD1 matching over 7 bases. The CDR3 has 15 amino acids. Germline V lookup: CDR1 MNHEY, CDR2 SVGAGI. V shed 0 bases and J 2 bases; nucleotides not matched to a gene: 4. The CDR3 DNA reads TGTGCCAGCAGTTACTCGGGACAGCTAACCTACGAGCAGTACTTC. Translated: CASSYSGQLTYEQYF.

V is TRBV18 and J is TRBJ1-4; D gene unclear. The CDR3 length is 15 residues. V lost 0 bases to trimming and J lost 3 bases, with 8 bases between them. In germline, CDR1 is KGHSH, CDR2 LQKENI. CDR3: CASSPPARSNEKLFF. In nucleotides, the CDR3 is TGTGCCAGCTCACCACCCGCGCGGTCTAATGAAAAACTGTTTTTT.

The rearrangement uses TRBV9 and TRBJ2-7; maybe TRBD1 (5 bases). This CDR3 has 14 residues. Between the trimmed V and J ends, which lost 0 bases and 0 bases, there was a span of 7 bases. The germline V gene has CDR1 SGDLS and CDR2 YYNGEE. Written as DNA, the CDR3 is TGTGCCAGCAGCGTAGGGACACCCTCCTACGAGCAGTACTTC. Encoded protein: CASSVGTPSYEQYF. Variable domain in full (rest from reference TRBV9 and TRBJ2-7): DSGVTQTPKHLITATGQRVTLRCSPRSGDLSVYWYQQSLDQGLQFLIQYYNGEERAKGNILERFSAQQFPDLHSELNLSSLELGDSALYFCASSVGTPSYEQYFGPGTRLTVT.

This chain connects TRBV7-3 to TRBJ2-3; unclear D gene. Germline values: CDR1 SGHTA, CDR2 FQGTGA. Trimming removed 3 bases at V and 4 bases at J, with 11 bases between. This CDR3 is 14 amino acids long. CDR3 DNA sequence: TGTGCCAGCAGCTTGGGCCATAGTTCAGATACGCAGTATTTT. This translates into CASSLGHSSDTQYF.

This sequence joins TRBV19 and TRBJ2-7; 8 positions match TRBD1. Germline CDR1 reads LNHDA; CDR2 reads SQIVND (reference sequence). The trim removed 10 bases at V and 5 bases at J, leaving 13 bases unmatched. The CDR3 runs to 14 residues. The CDR3 loop is CATSGQGWKHEQYF. The CDR3 DNA reads TGTGCCACGAGCGGACAGGGCTGGAAGCACGAGCAGTACTTC.

J is TRBJ2-7 and V is TRBV28; TRBD2 agrees at 12 bases. Germline V gene data show CDR1 as MDHEN and CDR2 as SYDVKM. The V gene end was trimmed by 5 bases and the J gene end by 0 bases; junction bases not matched to a gene: 2. There are 15 residues in the CDR3. CDR3 in amino acids: CASSRTSGNSYEQYF. The CDR3 bases are TGTGCCAGCAGTCGGACTAGCGGGAACTCCTACGAGCAGTACTTC.

The rearrangement uses TRBV30 and TRBJ1-5; possible D gene TRBD1, 5 bases. The germline V gene encodes CDR1 GTSNPN and CDR2 SVGIG (reference sequence). The V end was cut by 2 bases, the J end by 3 bases, with 8 bases between. The CDR3 consists of 13 residues. CDR3 nucleotide sequence: TGTGCCTGGAGTCGACAGACCAATCAGCCCCAGCATTTT. It is translated as CAWSRQTNQPQHF. Full variable domain (rest looked up from reference TRBV30 and TRBJ1-5): SQTIHQWPATLVQPVGSPLSLECTVEGTSNPNLYWYRQAAGRGLQLLFYSVGIGQISSEVPQNLSASRPQDRQFILSSKKLLLSDSGFYLCAWSRQTNQPQHFGDGTRLSIL.

The chain recombines TRBV28 with TRBJ1-5; D possibly corresponds to TRBD1 (6 bases). V was pared by 5 bases and J by 7 bases, with 15 bases between. The germline gives CDR1 MDHEN, CDR2 SYDVKM. This CDR3 spans 14 amino acids. CDR3 sequence (DNA): TGTGCCAGCAGTCCTGAACAGGGCGGACAGCCCCAGCATTTT. The encoded protein is CASSPEQGGQPQHF.

This chain uses TRBV7-9 with TRBJ2-1, with D maybe TRBD2 (6 bases). CDR1 SEHNR and CDR2 FQNEAQ come from the germline V gene (reference sequence). With 5 bases removed from V and 4 bases from J, the gap between germline ends came to 15 bases. The CDR3 consists of 15 residues. CDR3 sequence: CASSKNSGDYNEQFF. Written as DNA, the CDR3 is TGTGCCAGCAGCAAAAATTCGGGAGATTACAATGAGCAGTTCTTC. The variable domain in full, with the rest retrieved from reference TRBV7-9 and TRBJ2-1, is DTGVSQNPRHKITKRGQNVTFRCDPISEHNRLYWYRQTLGQGPEFLTYFQNEAQLEKSRLLSDRFSAERPKGSFSTLEIQRTEQGDSAMYLCASSKNSGDYNEQFFGPGTRLTVL.

This clone occurred a few times. The chain couples TRBV7-2 to TRBJ2-3, with D tentatively TRBD2 (6 bases). V was pared by 5 bases and J by 1 base, with 19 bases between. The CDR3 runs 17 residues. Germline CDR1 reads SGHTA; CDR2 reads FQGNSA. CDR3 region: CASSRTVRGGGTDTQYF. The CDR3 region has the DNA TGTGCCAGCAGCCGTACCGTCCGGGGAGGAGGCACAGATACGCAGTATTTT.

This clone was found a few times. The J gene is TRBJ1-2, the V gene TRBV27; TRBD1 aligns across 9 bases. J lost 4 bases, V lost 4 bases, and 10 bases had no gene match. Germline values: CDR1 MNHEY, CDR2 SMNVEV (reference sequence). The CDR3 length is 16 residues. This CDR3 is CASSSLGQGPAYGYTF. CDR3 nucleotides: TGTGCCAGCAGTTCACTTGGACAGGGGCCCGCCTATGGCTACACCTTC.

This sequence joins TRBV6-4 and TRBJ1-1; D is unclear. CDR1 and CDR2 from the germline V gene are MRHNA and SNTAGT. This CDR3 region has 12 residues. V was shortened by 0 bases and J by 11 bases, with 10 bases between the two germline ends. The CDR3: CASSDSRSRAFF. The CDR3 region has the DNA TGTGCCAGCAGTGACTCGAGATCTCGGGCTTTCTTT.

The chain employs TRBV6-5 and TRBJ2-5, with D maybe TRBD2 (6 bases). Germline-derived CDR1 and CDR2 are MNHEY and SVGAGI. V lost 0 bases and J lost 7, with 18 bases in between. The CDR3 runs 16 residues. CDR3 bases: TGTGCCAGCAGTTACTCGGGGGGAGGCGGCCTTGGGACCCAGTACTTC. It codes for CASSYSGGGGLGTQYF.

This clone was counted between two and nine times. The chain has TRBV7-2 and TRBJ2-6, with 7 bases lining up with TRBD1. Germline CDR1 is SGHTA and CDR2 is FQGNSA. V lost 6 bases and J lost 2; bases outside the gene matches: 4. This CDR3 is built from 15 residues. The CDR3 is CASSLTGAGANVLTF. CDR3 DNA: TGTGCCAGCAGTCTAACAGGGGCTGGGGCCAACGTCCTGACTTTC.

This clone showed up just a few times. V is TRBV11-2 and J is TRBJ2-3; TRBD1 aligns across 9 bases. The germline gives CDR1 SGHAT, CDR2 FQNNGV. The J segment lost 2 bases and the V segment lost 5 bases, leaving 8 bases of the junction unmatched. The CDR3 contains 16 residues. CDR3 in DNA: TGTGCCAGCAGCCGCCGGGACAGGGCGTACACAGATACGCAGTATTTT. It yields the protein CASSRRDRAYTDTQYF.

Here the CDR3 DNA reads TGTGCCAGCAGTCCGGACAGGAGGGGAGTAGAAGCTTTCTTT. Translated, it gives CASSPDRRGVEAFF. The chain joins TRBV27 to TRBJ1-1; 7 positions match TRBD1. CDR3 size: 14 residues. Germline V gene sequence: CDR1 MNHEY, CDR2 SMNVEV (reference sequence). Trimming at V came to 5 bases and at J to 8 bases, leaving 11 bases not matched to a gene.

The chain recombines TRBV29-1 with TRBJ2-5; 11 bases fit TRBD1. The DNA end is a closer match to TRBJ2-7, so the J assignment may be wrong. Looked up from germline, CDR1 is SQVTM and CDR2 is ANQGSEA. The CDR3 runs to 16 residues. The CDR3, as DNA: TGCAGCGTCGCCGGGACAGGGGGAACGAGCTCCTACGAGCAGTACTTC. It encodes CSVAGTGGTSSYEQYF.

This clone was recorded a few times. This same CDR3 is encoded by further DNA sequences in the sample. V usage is TRBV18 and J usage is TRBJ2-1; D might be TRBD2 (6 bases). Germline V gene sequence: CDR1 KGHSH, CDR2 LQKENI. The V end lost 3 bases, the J end lost 7 bases, and 7 bases lay between the germline ends. The CDR3 length is 12 residues. The CDR3 DNA follows: TGTGCCAGCTCACCGGGGGGTAATGAGCAGTTCTTC. This codes for CASSPGGNEQFF.

The J gene is TRBJ2-7, the V gene TRBV5-5; 9 bases map to TRBD2. The V gene's germline CDR1 is SGHKS and CDR2 YYEKEE (reference sequence). The CDR3 is made up of 14 amino acids. Trimming removed 5 bases from V and 3 bases from J; junction bases left unmatched: 6. DNA for the CDR3: TGTGCCAGCAGAAATCGCGGGAGGGGCTACGAGCAGTACTTC. Its translation: CASRNRGRGYEQYF.

This clone was seen a handful of times. This chain connects TRBV4-3 to TRBJ2-1; TRBD2 is a possible D gene (5 bases). V was pared by 0 bases and J by 1 base, with 10 bases between. The CDR3 has 16 amino acids. Germline assignment: CDR1 LGHNA and CDR2 YSLEER. As DNA, the CDR3 is TGCGCCAGCAGCCAAGATAATCGCGGGTCCTACAATGAGCAGTTCTTC. Protein sequence: CASSQDNRGSYNEQFF.

This chain joins TRBV4-3 and TRBJ2-7, with TRBD2 identical over 7 bases. The CDR3 length is 15 residues. The junction had 7 bases not matched to a gene; V was cut back by 4 bases and J by 1 base. In germline, CDR1 is LGHNA, CDR2 YSLEER. The CDR3 is CASSRGGSDSYEQYF. The DNA for the CDR3 is TGCGCCAGCAGCCGCGGCGGGAGTGATTCCTACGAGCAGTACTTC.

The chain joins TRBV28 to TRBJ1-2; 10 positions match TRBD1. This CDR3 has 13 amino acids. The germline CDR1 and CDR2 sequences are MDHEN and SYDVKM. The junction had 8 bases not matched to a gene; V was cut back by 10 bases and J by 6 bases. The CDR3: CATPGQGKHGYTF. The CDR3 DNA follows: TGTGCCACCCCGGGACAGGGGAAACATGGCTACACCTTC.